One sample yielded the 13 T cell receptor beta chains listed below, sequenced in a study of monozygotic twins with inflammatory bowel disease. TCRdb reanalyzed the 5' RACE reads, giving one entry per CDR3 protein sequence and no DNA. Its table lists more than 110,000 distinct CDR3 sequences. Specimen: blood. These receptors were obtained from a human donor with ulcerative colitis or Crohn's disease, or a healthy co-twin of an affected twin (not recorded which).

The J gene is TRBJ2-7, the V gene TRBV29-1; TCRdb returns TRBD1, unconfirmable since there is no DNA. The CDR3 is made up of 12 amino acids. Germline lookup yields CDR1 SQVTM and CDR2 ANQGSEA. The CDR3 loop is CSVRRGIYEQYF.

The chain combines TRBV25-1 with TRBJ1-5. This CDR3 is 14 amino acids long. Germline CDR1 is MGHDK and CDR2 is SYGVNS. The chain's CDR3 is CASSGSGINQPQHF. The entire variable domain, with the rest obtained from reference TRBV25-1 and TRBJ1-5, is as follows: EADIYQTPRYLVIGTGKKITLECSQTMGHDKMYWYQQDPGMELHLIHYSYGVNSTEKGDLSSESTVSRIRTEHFPLTLESARPSHTSQYLCASSGSGINQPQHFGDGTRLSIL.

V usage is TRBV4-1 and J usage is TRBJ2-7; the D call of TRBD1 rests on TCRdb alone, since no DNA is present to check it. The CDR3 is made up of 14 amino acids. Germline assignment: CDR1 MGHRA and CDR2 YSYEKL. CDR3 loop: CASSQEGASNEQYF.

J is TRBJ2-3 and V is TRBV20-1; TCRdb calls TRBD2, which cannot be checked without DNA. Germline CDR1 is DFQATT and CDR2 is SNEGSKA (reference sequence). The CDR3 is 15 residues long. The chain's CDR3 is CSARGTFSSTDTQYF.

The V call is TRBV7-2, the J call TRBJ1-3. The length of the CDR3 is 13 residues. Germline CDR1 is SGHTA and CDR2 is FQGNSA. The CDR3 region is CASSLRTGNTIYF.

V usage is TRBV5-1 and J usage is TRBJ1-6. Germline V CDR1 and CDR2: SGHRS, YFSETQ. The CDR3 extends over 14 amino acids. The CDR3 reads CASSLGGSNSPLHF.

V is TRBV28 and J is TRBJ2-1; TCRdb calls TRBD2, which cannot be checked without DNA. CDR3 length: 11 residues. CDR1 MDHEN and CDR2 SYDVKM come from the germline V gene. The CDR3: CASTSVGREFF.

This sequence joins TRBV20-1 and TRBJ2-2; TCRdb returns TRBD1, unconfirmable since there is no DNA. This CDR3 spans 16 amino acids. The germline V gene has CDR1 DFQATT and CDR2 SNEGSKA (reference sequence). CDR3 sequence: CSARGVGGGGTGELFF.

This chain joins TRBV7-2 and TRBJ2-7; lacking DNA, the TRBD2 call made by TCRdb goes unchecked. The CDR3 contains 16 residues. CDR1 is SGHTA, CDR2 FQGNSA, per germline. CDR3 sequence reads: CASSSPSGSFSHEQYF.

V and J are TRBV5-1 and TRBJ2-5; TCRdb's D call of TRBD2 is untestable without DNA. The germline V gene encodes CDR1 SGHRS and CDR2 YFSETQ. The CDR3 consists of 16 residues. CDR3 sequence: CASSLGARLDQETQYF.

The rearrangement joins TRBV6-5 to TRBJ2-1. Per the germline V gene, CDR1 is MNHEY and CDR2 is SVGAGI. CDR3 length equals 13 residues. This CDR3 is CASSSLEGVEQFF.

The chain combines TRBV3-1 with TRBJ1-3; TCRdb outputs TRBD1, but without DNA this stays unchecked. The germline gives CDR1 LGHDT, CDR2 YNNKEL (reference sequence). The CDR3 is 16 amino acids. CDR3 sequence reads: CASSSRTGTTGNTIYF.

The chain uses TRBV2 and TRBJ2-1; TCRdb's D gene call, TRBD2, goes unchecked for lack of DNA. This CDR3 is built from 14 residues. The germline CDR1 and CDR2 sequences are SNHLY and FYNNEI. CDR3 loop: CASRLAGVSNEQFF.